This T cell receptor (beta chain) was identified in a study of spatial heterogeneity in lung cancer. Overall study context: TCR and UMI combinations that were unique each appeared, on average, more than ten times in raw reads.

General study points: Tracking of tumor mutation counts was seen in expanded intratumoral alpha and beta TCR counts.

As for time point: sample taken at primary tumor resection. Unsorted whole RNA from tumor, nontumor lung or frozen PBMC underwent sequencing. In this sample, this clonotype is medium-sized. Its antigen remains unknown. Germline V CDR1 and CDR2: MNHEY, SVGAGI. The CDR3 is 17 amino acids. V was shortened by 6 bases and J by 1 base, with 16 bases between the two germline ends. TCRdb ran MiXCR on the 5' RACE reads and lists one entry per CDR3 protein. The table includes approximately 3,000 distinct CDR3 sequences, roughly an eighth detected once. This sequence was found in a male donor with early-stage non-small cell lung cancer. This rearrangement joins TRBV6-5 to TRBJ2-6; maybe TRBD1 (5 bases). The material was lung tumor tissue, obtained at surgery. This chain's CDR3 is CASRPAGKGSGANVLTF. The CDR3 coding sequence is TGTGCCAGCAGGCCCGCAGGGAAAGGATCTGGGGCCAACGTCCTGACTTTC.